This note documents a single T cell receptor beta chain sequence. Its antigen is not known. The V gene's germline CDR1 is SGHNT and CDR2 YENEEA. Trimming cost V 4 bases and J 4 bases, with 21 bases left between them. The CDR3 runs 17 residues. The data stem from a study of T cell responses to AZD1222 COVID-19 vaccine. Whole-study findings and limits: Clonal diversity was possibly underestimated; the donors were predominantly white British and more often female.

The data were produced by immunoSEQ multiplex PCR, yet TCRdb's version contains in-frame clones alone and is incomplete. The data hold some 96,000 clones, with about nine tenths observed a single time. This specimen consisted of peripheral blood, obtained on day 0 of AZD1222 vaccination. V and J are TRBV11-3 and TRBJ2-3; TRBD2 might be the D (5 bases). This clonotype was sampled from an adult in good health. This CDR3 reads CASSSTQPGYLADTQYF. In DNA, the CDR3 is TGTGCCAGCAGCTCCACCCAGCCGGGGTATCTGGCAGATACGCAGTATTTT.